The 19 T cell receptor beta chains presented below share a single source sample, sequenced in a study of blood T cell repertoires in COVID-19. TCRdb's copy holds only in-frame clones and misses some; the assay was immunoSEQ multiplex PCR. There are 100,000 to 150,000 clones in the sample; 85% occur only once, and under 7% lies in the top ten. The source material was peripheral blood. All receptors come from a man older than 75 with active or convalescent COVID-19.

Here the CDR3 reads CASSLAGKAFF. The CDR3 nucleotides read TGTGCCAGCAGCTTAGCCGGGAAAGCTTTCTTT. The chain carries TRBV7-9 and TRBJ1-1; D call uncertain. Germline loops: CDR1 SEHNR, CDR2 FQNEAQ (reference sequence). The CDR3 extends over 11 amino acids. Deletions cut 0 bases from V and 9 bases from J, with 5 bases between.

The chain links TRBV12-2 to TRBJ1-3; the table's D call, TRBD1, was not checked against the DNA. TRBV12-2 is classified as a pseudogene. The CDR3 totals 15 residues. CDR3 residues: CASRSQGGAGNTIYF. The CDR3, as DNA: TGTGCAAGTCGCTCGCAGGGGGGCGCTGGAAACACCATATATTTT.

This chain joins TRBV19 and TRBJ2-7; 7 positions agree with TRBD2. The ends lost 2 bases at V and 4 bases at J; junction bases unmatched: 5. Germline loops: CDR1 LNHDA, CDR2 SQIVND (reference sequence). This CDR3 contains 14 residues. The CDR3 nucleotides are TGTGCCAGTAGTATATCACTAGCGAGTTACGAGCAGTACTTC. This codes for CASSISLASYEQYF.

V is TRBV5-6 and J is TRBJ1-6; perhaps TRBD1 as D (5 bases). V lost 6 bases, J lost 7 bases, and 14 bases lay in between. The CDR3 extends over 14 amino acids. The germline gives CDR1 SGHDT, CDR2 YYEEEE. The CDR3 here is CASTWEGFNSPLHF. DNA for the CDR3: TGTGCCAGCACCTGGGAGGGGTTCAATTCACCCCTCCACTTT.

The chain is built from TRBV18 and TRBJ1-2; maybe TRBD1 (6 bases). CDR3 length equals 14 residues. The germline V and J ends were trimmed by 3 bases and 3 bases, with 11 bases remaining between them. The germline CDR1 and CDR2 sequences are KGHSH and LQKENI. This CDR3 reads CASSPSGGHYGYTF. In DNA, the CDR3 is TGTGCCAGCTCACCGTCGGGGGGCCACTATGGCTACACCTTC.

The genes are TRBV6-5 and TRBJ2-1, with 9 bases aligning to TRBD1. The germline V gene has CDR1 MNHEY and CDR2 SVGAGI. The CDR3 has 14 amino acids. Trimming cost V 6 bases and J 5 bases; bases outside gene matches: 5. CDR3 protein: CASRRDRANNEQFF. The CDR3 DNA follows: TGTGCCAGCAGGAGGGACAGGGCGAACAATGAGCAGTTCTTC.

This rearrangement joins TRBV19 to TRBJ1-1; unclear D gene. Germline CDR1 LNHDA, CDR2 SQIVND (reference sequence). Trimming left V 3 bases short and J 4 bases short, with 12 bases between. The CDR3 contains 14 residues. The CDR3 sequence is CASSIMGQATEAFF. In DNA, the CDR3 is TGTGCCAGTAGTATTATGGGCCAGGCCACTGAAGCTTTCTTT.

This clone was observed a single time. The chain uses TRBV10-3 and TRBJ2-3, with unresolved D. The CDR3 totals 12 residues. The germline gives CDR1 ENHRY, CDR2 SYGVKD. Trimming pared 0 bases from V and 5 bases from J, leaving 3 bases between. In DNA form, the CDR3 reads TGTGCCATCAGTGAGTCTAAAGATACGCAGTATTTT. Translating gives CAISESKDTQYF.

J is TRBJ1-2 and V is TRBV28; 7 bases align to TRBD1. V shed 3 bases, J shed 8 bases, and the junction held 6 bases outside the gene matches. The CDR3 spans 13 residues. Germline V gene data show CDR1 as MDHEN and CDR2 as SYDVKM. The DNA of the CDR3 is TGTGCCAGCAGTTTCGTCGGGACAGAGGGCTACACCTTC. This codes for CASSFVGTEGYTF.

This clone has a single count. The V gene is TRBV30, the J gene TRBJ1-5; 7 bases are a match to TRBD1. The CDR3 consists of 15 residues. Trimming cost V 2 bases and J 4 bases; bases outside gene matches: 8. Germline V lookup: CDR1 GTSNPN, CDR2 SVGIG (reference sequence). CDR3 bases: TGTGCCTGGAGTCGGTCGGGACAGCCGAATCAGCCCCAGCATTTT. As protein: CAWSRSGQPNQPQHF.

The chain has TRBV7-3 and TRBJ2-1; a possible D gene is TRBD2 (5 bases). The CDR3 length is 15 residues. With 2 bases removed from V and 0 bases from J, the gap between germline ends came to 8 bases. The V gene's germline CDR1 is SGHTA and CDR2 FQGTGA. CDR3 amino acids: CASSLSGSSYNEQFF. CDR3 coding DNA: TGTGCCAGCAGCTTATCGGGGAGCTCCTACAATGAGCAGTTCTTC.

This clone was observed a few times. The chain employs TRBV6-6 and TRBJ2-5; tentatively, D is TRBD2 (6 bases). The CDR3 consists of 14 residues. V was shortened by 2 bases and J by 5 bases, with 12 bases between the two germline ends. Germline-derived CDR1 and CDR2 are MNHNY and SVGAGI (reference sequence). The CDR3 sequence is CASSYHRLGETQYF. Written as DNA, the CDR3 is TGTGCCAGCAGTTACCATAGACTAGGGGAGACCCAGTACTTC.

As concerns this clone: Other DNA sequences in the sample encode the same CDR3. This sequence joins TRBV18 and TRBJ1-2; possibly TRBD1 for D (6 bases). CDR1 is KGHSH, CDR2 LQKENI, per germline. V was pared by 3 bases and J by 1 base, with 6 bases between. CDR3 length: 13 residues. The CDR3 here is CASSPDSNYGYTF. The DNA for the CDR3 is TGTGCCAGCTCACCGGACAGTAACTATGGCTACACCTTC. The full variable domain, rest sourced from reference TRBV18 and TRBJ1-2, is NAGVMQNPRHLVRRRGQEARLRCSPMKGHSHVYWYRQLPEEGLKFMVYLQKENIIDESGMPKERFSAEFPKEGPSILRIQQVVRGDSAAYFCASSPDSNYGYTFGSGTRLTVV.

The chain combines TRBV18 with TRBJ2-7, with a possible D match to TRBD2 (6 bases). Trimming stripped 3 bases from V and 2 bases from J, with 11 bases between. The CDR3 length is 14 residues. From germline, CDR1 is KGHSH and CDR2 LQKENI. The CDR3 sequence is CASSPPGVTYEQYF. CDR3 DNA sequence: TGTGCCAGCTCACCCCCGGGGGTCACCTACGAGCAGTACTTC. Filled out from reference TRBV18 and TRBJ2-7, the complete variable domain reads NAGVMQNPRHLVRRRGQEARLRCSPMKGHSHVYWYRQLPEEGLKFMVYLQKENIIDESGMPKERFSAEFPKEGPSILRIQQVVRGDSAAYFCASSPPGVTYEQYFGPGTRLTVT.

CDR3 sequence reads: CASCRGAASEAFF. The CDR3 DNA sequence: TGTGCCAGCTGCCGCGGGGCCGCCTCTGAAGCTTTCTTT. V is TRBV6-5 and J is TRBJ1-1; weak D call: TRBD1 (5 bases). This CDR3 is built from 13 residues. Germline CDR1 MNHEY, CDR2 SVGAGI. Trimming left V 8 bases short and J 6 bases short, with 16 bases between.

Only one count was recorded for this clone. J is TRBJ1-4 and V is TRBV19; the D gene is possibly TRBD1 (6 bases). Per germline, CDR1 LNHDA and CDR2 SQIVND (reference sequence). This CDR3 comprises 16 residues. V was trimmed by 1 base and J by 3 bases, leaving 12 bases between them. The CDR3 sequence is CASSIGPQGSNEKLFF. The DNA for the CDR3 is TGTGCCAGTAGTATAGGCCCACAGGGCTCTAATGAAAAACTGTTTTTT.

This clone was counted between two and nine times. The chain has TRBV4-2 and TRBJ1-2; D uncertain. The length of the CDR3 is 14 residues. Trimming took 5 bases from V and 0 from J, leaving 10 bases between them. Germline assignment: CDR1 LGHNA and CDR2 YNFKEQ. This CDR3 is CASSEPSSNYGYTF. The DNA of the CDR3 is TGTGCCAGCAGCGAGCCATCCTCTAACTATGGCTACACCTTC.

The chain's CDR3 is CSVDLGTEAFF. In DNA, the CDR3 is TGCAGTGTGGACTTAGGCACTGAAGCTTTCTTT. V usage is TRBV20-1 and J usage is TRBJ1-1; the D is unclear. Germline V gene sequence: CDR1 DFQATT, CDR2 SNEGSKA (reference sequence). The CDR3 totals 11 residues. Trimming cost V 7 bases and J 4 bases, with 10 bases left between them.

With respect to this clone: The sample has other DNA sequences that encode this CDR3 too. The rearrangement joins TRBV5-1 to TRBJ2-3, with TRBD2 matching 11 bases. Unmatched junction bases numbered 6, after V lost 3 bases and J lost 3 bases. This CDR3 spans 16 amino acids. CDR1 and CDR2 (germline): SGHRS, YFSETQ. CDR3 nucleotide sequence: TGCGCCAGCAGCTCCTTAGCGGGAGGGGGAACAGATACGCAGTATTTT. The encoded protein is CASSSLAGGGTDTQYF.